This T cell receptor beta chain is drawn from a study of patients and donors after allogeneic stem cell transplantation. TCRdb itself ran the RT-PCR reads through MiXCR, one entry per CDR3 protein. Among more than 850,000 distinct CDR3 sequences listed, approximately 18% were seen once. This clonotype turned up a few times. Germline assignment: CDR1 MNHEY and CDR2 SVGAGI. CDR3 length: 15 amino acids. V was cut by 2 bases and J by 4 bases, with 11 bases left in between. V and J are TRBV6-5 and TRBJ2-2; maybe TRBD2 (6 bases). Sequencing was done on a sample of blood, either unsorted or a sorted T cell fraction (not recorded which). The TCR originated in a human donor who was either an allogeneic HSCT recipient or a stem cell or donor lymphocyte infusion donor (not recorded which). It is not recorded whose cells these are; they may come from a transplant donor. DNA for the CDR3: TGTGCCAGCAGTTACGTCCGAGCGGGCACCGGGGAGCTGTTTTTT. Its protein is CASSYVRAGTGELFF.